A single sample gave rise to the 29 T cell receptor beta chains below, sequenced in a study of chemoradiotherapy in HPV16-positive cancers. The method was immunoSEQ multiplex PCR; TCRdb's version includes in-frame clones alone and lacks a portion of them. Of about 2,200 clones in the sample, around two thirds were seen once. Specimen: tumor tissue, collected from a patient who underwent chemoradiotherapy. The source is a human donor with HPV-associated anogenital cancer.

V and J are TRBV2 and TRBJ1-5; TRBD1 matches at 7 bases. CDR1 and CDR2 from the germline V gene are SNHLY and FYNNEI. Trimming removed 5 bases from V and 0 bases from J; junction bases left unmatched: 7. The CDR3 covers 16 residues. The CDR3 sequence is CASSLGTDYSNQPQHF. The CDR3 DNA follows: TGTGCCAGCAGTCTGGGGACAGATTATAGCAATCAGCCCCAGCATTTT.

The chain carries TRBV29-1 and TRBJ1-1; 8 bases are a match to TRBD1. The CDR3 length is 15 residues. After removal of 6 bases from V and 2 bases from J, the junction contained 11 bases not matched to a gene. CDR1 is SQVTM, CDR2 ANQGSEA, per germline. The CDR3 coding sequence is TGCAGCGTCGTGACAGGGGCCATTCTAAACACTGAAGCTTTCTTT. Translated, it gives CSVVTGAILNTEAFF.

The V and J genes are TRBV4-3 and TRBJ1-5, with D possibly being TRBD1 (6 bases). Trimming pared 1 base from V and 5 bases from J, leaving 21 bases between. CDR3 length equals 18 residues. Germline values: CDR1 LGHNA, CDR2 YSLEER. CDR3 sequence (DNA): TGCGCCAGCAGCCAAGGGGTAAAAAGGGGGGAAAAGCATCAGCCCCAGCATTTT. Translating gives CASSQGVKRGEKHQPQHF.

The chain is built from TRBV5-4 and TRBJ2-1; weak D call: TRBD2 (7 bases). Germline-derived CDR1 and CDR2 are SGHNT and YYREEE (reference sequence). V was cut by 0 bases and J by 9 bases, with 22 bases left in between. The CDR3 totals 17 residues. Here the CDR3 reads CASSLGLGGPLRVEQFF. DNA of the CDR3: TGTGCCAGCAGCTTGGGGCTCGGGGGGCCCCTTAGGGTTGAGCAGTTCTTC.

The chain couples TRBV19 to TRBJ2-3; D may be TRBD1 (6 bases). The V end was cut by 4 bases, the J end by 1 base, with 15 bases between. From germline, CDR1 is LNHDA and CDR2 SQIVND (reference sequence). The CDR3 length is 16 residues. CDR3 DNA sequence: TGTGCCAGTAGTAAGTACAGGGAAGCTGGCACAGATACGCAGTATTTT. It translates to CASSKYREAGTDTQYF.

The chain uses TRBV5-1 and TRBJ2-2; 7 bases match TRBD1. The V segment lost 4 bases and the J segment 0 bases; nucleotides outside the gene matches: 0. Germline V gene sequence: CDR1 SGHRS, CDR2 YFSETQ. The CDR3 length is 14 residues. CDR3 sequence: CASSTGANTGELFF. CDR3 nucleotide sequence: TGCGCCAGCAGCACAGGGGCGAACACCGGGGAGCTGTTTTTT.

The V call is TRBV6-6, the J call TRBJ2-4; a possible D gene is TRBD2 (5 bases). Germline V gene sequence: CDR1 MNHNY, CDR2 SVGAGI (reference sequence). CDR3 length: 15 residues. The V end was cut by 7 bases, the J end by 7 bases, with 20 bases between. CDR3 in amino acids: CASTLRGDDENIQYF. CDR3 DNA: TGTGCCAGCACCCTTCGGGGAGATGACGAGAACATTCAGTACTTC.

CDR3 protein: CASSYSGGYYEKLFF. Here the CDR3 DNA reads TGTGCCAGCAGTTACTCGGGCGGATACTATGAAAAACTGTTTTTT. The rearrangement joins TRBV6-5 to TRBJ1-4; no clear D gene. This CDR3 spans 15 amino acids. Germline V gene data show CDR1 as MNHEY and CDR2 as SVGAGI. The ends were cut back, 0 bases at V and 6 bases at J, with 11 bases in the middle.

The chain is built from TRBV30 and TRBJ1-1; D remains ambiguous. CDR3 length equals 13 residues. The V gene's germline CDR1 is GTSNPN and CDR2 SVGIG (reference sequence). Trimming pared 0 bases from V and 1 base from J, leaving 6 bases between. CDR3 sequence: CAWSVTANTEAFF. CDR3 in DNA: TGTGCCTGGAGTGTAACAGCGAACACTGAAGCTTTCTTT.

This rearrangement joins TRBV6-5 to TRBJ1-4, with no clear D. The CDR3 length is 12 residues. Germline CDR1 MNHEY, CDR2 SVGAGI. Trimming stripped 8 bases from V and 7 bases from J, with 11 bases between. This CDR3 is CASRTGREKLFF. CDR3 bases: TGTGCCAGCCGGACCGGACGTGAAAAACTGTTTTTT.

CDR3 protein: CASSQDISGNTIYF. CDR3 in DNA: TGCGCCAGCAGCCAAGATATCTCTGGAAACACCATATATTTT. V and J are TRBV4-3 and TRBJ1-3, with no clear D. Germline V lookup: CDR1 LGHNA, CDR2 YSLEER. There are 14 residues in the CDR3. Trimming stripped 0 bases from V and 0 bases from J, with 3 bases between.

The chain uses TRBV6-6 and TRBJ1-1; no definite D call. V was shortened by 0 bases and J by 1 base, with 9 bases between the two germline ends. Germline loops: CDR1 MNHNY, CDR2 SVGAGI (reference sequence). The CDR3 is 15 residues long. CDR3 sequence: CASSYSTSANTEAFF. The CDR3 nucleotides are TGTGCCAGCAGTTACTCGACCTCAGCGAACACTGAAGCTTTCTTT.

This clone was seen a handful of times. This chain links TRBV7-9 with TRBJ1-1; no clear D. The germline CDR1 and CDR2 sequences are SEHNR and FQNEAQ (reference sequence). This CDR3 spans 12 amino acids. V was shortened by 5 bases and J by 1 base, with 5 bases between the two germline ends. The CDR3 region has the DNA TGTGCCAGCAGCACCGGGAACACTGAAGCTTTCTTT. Translated: CASSTGNTEAFF.

The chain links TRBV10-1 to TRBJ2-1; D perhaps matches TRBD1 (6 bases). The CDR3 spans 17 residues. Per germline, CDR1 WNHNN and CDR2 SYGVQD (reference sequence). The V end was cut by 2 bases, the J end by 5 bases, with 19 bases between. The DNA of the CDR3 is TGCGCCAGCAGTGAGAAGAGCTGGGGGCAAGGAAACAATGAGCAGTTCTTC. Protein: CASSEKSWGQGNNEQFF.

The J gene is TRBJ1-1, the V gene TRBV11-3, with 8 nucleotides matching TRBD1. The germline CDR1 and CDR2 sequences are SGHNT and YENEEA. J lost 5 bases, V lost 5 bases, and 10 bases had no gene match. The length of the CDR3 is 15 residues. The CDR3 spells CASSRMDRAETEAFF. The CDR3 bases are TGTGCCAGCAGCCGAATGGACAGGGCGGAGACTGAAGCTTTCTTT.

The V and J genes are TRBV21-1 and TRBJ1-2. TRBV21-1 is recorded as a pseudogene. The CDR3 has 15 residues. The DNA of the CDR3 is TGTGCCAGCAGCCTCGCCGGGGAGAGGGTCTATGGCTACACCTTC. Amino acid sequence: CASSLAGERVYGYTF.

The chain uses TRBV19 and TRBJ2-5; no clear D. The last part of the DNA fits TRBJ2-7 better; the J call may be wrong. The CDR3 runs to 14 residues. The V gene's germline CDR1 is LNHDA and CDR2 SQIVND (reference sequence). CDR3 sequence reads: CASSIAQGPYEQYF. In DNA form, the CDR3 reads TGTGCCAGTAGTATCGCACAAGGTCCCTACGAGCAGTACTTC.

The rearrangement joins TRBV27 to TRBJ2-1; 7 bases are shared with TRBD1. Germline V gives CDR1 MNHEY, CDR2 SMNVEV (reference sequence). This CDR3 is built from 15 residues. With 8 bases clipped from V and 0 bases from J, the junction kept 7 bases outside the gene matches. The CDR3 here is CASRQGQNSYNEQFF. The DNA of the CDR3 is TGTGCCAGCCGACAGGGACAGAACTCCTACAATGAGCAGTTCTTC.

V and J are TRBV5-1 and TRBJ2-5; 8 bases fit TRBD2. V lost 0 bases and J lost 4; bases outside the gene matches: 14. CDR1 is SGHRS, CDR2 YFSETQ, per germline. This CDR3 is 18 amino acids long. The CDR3 sequence is CASSLDQSGGGNRETQYF. The CDR3 DNA follows: TGCGCCAGCAGCTTGGACCAATCGGGAGGGGGTAATCGAGAGACCCAGTACTTC.

The chain uses TRBV5-6 and TRBJ2-1; TRBD2 agrees at 9 bases. V was clipped by 9 bases and J by 9 bases; unmatched bases: 13. The CDR3 loop spans 14 amino acids. CDR1 is SGHDT and CDR2 is YYEEEE in the germline V gene. DNA for the CDR3: TGTGCCACCACTATTGGTAGCGGGAGACTTGAGCAGTTCTTC. Residues: CATTIGSGRLEQFF.

This rearrangement joins TRBV2 to TRBJ2-3; D remains unclear. Trimming removed 6 bases from V and 2 bases from J, with 12 bases in between. This CDR3 has 14 amino acids. Per the germline V gene, CDR1 is SNHLY and CDR2 is FYNNEI. CDR3 sequence: CASRVGGSTDTQYF. The CDR3 DNA sequence: TGTGCCAGCAGGGTAGGCGGTTCCACAGATACGCAGTATTTT. The complete variable domain, with remaining parts taken from reference TRBV2 and TRBJ2-3, reads EPEVTQTPSHQVTQMGQEVILRCVPISNHLYFYWYRQILGQKVEFLVSFYNNEISEKSEIFDDQFSVERPDGSNFTLKIRSTKLEDSAMYFCASRVGGSTDTQYFGPGTRLTVL.

The chain combines TRBV19 with TRBJ2-1; 13 nucleotides match TRBD2. CDR1 LNHDA and CDR2 SQIVND come from the germline V gene (reference sequence). Losses at the gene ends were 4 bases for V and 9 bases for J; bases not matched to a gene: 15. CDR3 length equals 18 residues. The CDR3 nucleotides read TGTGCCAGTAGTAACCGACTAGCGGGAGGCGGGGGATTAGGTGAGCAGTTCTTC. The encoded protein is CASSNRLAGGGGLGEQFF.

This clone showed up just once. The chain uses TRBV7-2 and TRBJ1-1; D is unclear. CDR1 SGHTA and CDR2 FQGNSA come from the germline V gene. V was cut by 1 base and J by 5 bases, with 5 bases left in between. This CDR3 spans 12 amino acids. CDR3 bases: TGTGCCAGCAGCTTAGAGCGAACTGAAGCTTTCTTT. The encoded protein is CASSLERTEAFF.

V is TRBV11-2 and J is TRBJ1-3, with D perhaps matching TRBD1 (5 bases). Deletions cut 4 bases from V and 3 bases from J, with 16 bases between. This CDR3 contains 16 residues. Germline loops: CDR1 SGHAT, CDR2 FQNNGV. The CDR3: CASSSTQGGGGNTIYF. CDR3 in DNA: TGTGCCAGCAGCTCCACTCAGGGTGGTGGTGGAAACACCATATATTTT.

The chain uses TRBV25-1 and TRBJ2-7; TRBD1 matches at 10 bases. The junction had 7 bases not matched to a gene; V was cut back by 8 bases and J by 0 bases. The CDR3 sequence is 15 residues long. CDR1 is MGHDK, CDR2 SYGVNS, per germline. CDR3 loop: CASDTGQGGSYEQYV. The CDR3 region has the DNA TGTGCCAGCGACACAGGACAGGGGGGCTCCTACGAGCAGTACGTC.

The J gene is TRBJ1-4, the V gene TRBV7-9, with D tentatively TRBD1 (6 bases). Germline V CDR1 and CDR2: SEHNR, FQNEAQ (reference sequence). The CDR3 totals 15 residues. With 3 bases removed from V and 13 bases from J, the gap between germline ends came to 21 bases. DNA for the CDR3: TGTGCCAGCAGCTTGGCACAGGGAAAGGGGGAAGCACTGTTTTTT. It encodes CASSLAQGKGEALFF.

This chain joins TRBV15 and TRBJ2-2; D is tentatively TRBD1 or TRBD2 (5 bases each). In germline, CDR1 is LNHNV, CDR2 YYDKDF (reference sequence). Trimming shortened V by 8 bases and J by 5 bases, and 12 bases separated the two germline ends. The CDR3 length is 13 residues. The CDR3 coding sequence is TGTGCCACCGAGGGGAGTGGGACCGGGGAGCTGTTTTTT. This sequence encodes CATEGSGTGELFF. The full variable domain, completed using reference TRBV15 and TRBJ2-2, is DAMVIQNPRYQVTQFGKPVTLSCSQTLNHNVMYWYQQKSSQAPKLLFHYYDKDFNNEADTPDNFQSRRPNTSFCFLDIRSPGLGDTAMYLCATEGSGTGELFFGEGSRLTVL.

Regarding this clone: The same CDR3 is also encoded by other DNA sequences in this sample. This chain uses TRBV5-4 with TRBJ1-1; tentative D call: TRBD1 (5 bases). The CDR3 contains 14 residues. Germline CDR1 reads SGHNT; CDR2 reads YYREEE (reference sequence). Trimming removed 0 bases from V and 1 base from J, with 7 bases in between. The CDR3 coding sequence is TGTGCCAGCAGCTTGGCCAGGGCGAACACTGAAGCTTTCTTT. Translation: CASSLARANTEAFF.

This chain connects TRBV5-5 to TRBJ2-1, with TRBD2 identical over 10 bases. The germline V gene encodes CDR1 SGHKS and CDR2 YYEKEE (reference sequence). The J segment lost 4 bases and the V segment lost 5 bases, leaving 6 bases of the junction unmatched. The CDR3 is made up of 15 amino acids. The CDR3 DNA is TGTGCCAGCAGGTCCACTAGCGGGGTTTACAATGAGCAGTTCTTC. Encoded protein: CASRSTSGVYNEQFF. The whole variable domain, remainder taken from reference TRBV5-5 and TRBJ2-1, is DAGVTQSPTHLIKTRGQQVTLRCSPISGHKSVSWYQQVLGQGPQFIFQYYEKEERGRGNFPDRFSARQFPNYSSELNVNALLLGDSALYLCASRSTSGVYNEQFFGPGTRLTVL.